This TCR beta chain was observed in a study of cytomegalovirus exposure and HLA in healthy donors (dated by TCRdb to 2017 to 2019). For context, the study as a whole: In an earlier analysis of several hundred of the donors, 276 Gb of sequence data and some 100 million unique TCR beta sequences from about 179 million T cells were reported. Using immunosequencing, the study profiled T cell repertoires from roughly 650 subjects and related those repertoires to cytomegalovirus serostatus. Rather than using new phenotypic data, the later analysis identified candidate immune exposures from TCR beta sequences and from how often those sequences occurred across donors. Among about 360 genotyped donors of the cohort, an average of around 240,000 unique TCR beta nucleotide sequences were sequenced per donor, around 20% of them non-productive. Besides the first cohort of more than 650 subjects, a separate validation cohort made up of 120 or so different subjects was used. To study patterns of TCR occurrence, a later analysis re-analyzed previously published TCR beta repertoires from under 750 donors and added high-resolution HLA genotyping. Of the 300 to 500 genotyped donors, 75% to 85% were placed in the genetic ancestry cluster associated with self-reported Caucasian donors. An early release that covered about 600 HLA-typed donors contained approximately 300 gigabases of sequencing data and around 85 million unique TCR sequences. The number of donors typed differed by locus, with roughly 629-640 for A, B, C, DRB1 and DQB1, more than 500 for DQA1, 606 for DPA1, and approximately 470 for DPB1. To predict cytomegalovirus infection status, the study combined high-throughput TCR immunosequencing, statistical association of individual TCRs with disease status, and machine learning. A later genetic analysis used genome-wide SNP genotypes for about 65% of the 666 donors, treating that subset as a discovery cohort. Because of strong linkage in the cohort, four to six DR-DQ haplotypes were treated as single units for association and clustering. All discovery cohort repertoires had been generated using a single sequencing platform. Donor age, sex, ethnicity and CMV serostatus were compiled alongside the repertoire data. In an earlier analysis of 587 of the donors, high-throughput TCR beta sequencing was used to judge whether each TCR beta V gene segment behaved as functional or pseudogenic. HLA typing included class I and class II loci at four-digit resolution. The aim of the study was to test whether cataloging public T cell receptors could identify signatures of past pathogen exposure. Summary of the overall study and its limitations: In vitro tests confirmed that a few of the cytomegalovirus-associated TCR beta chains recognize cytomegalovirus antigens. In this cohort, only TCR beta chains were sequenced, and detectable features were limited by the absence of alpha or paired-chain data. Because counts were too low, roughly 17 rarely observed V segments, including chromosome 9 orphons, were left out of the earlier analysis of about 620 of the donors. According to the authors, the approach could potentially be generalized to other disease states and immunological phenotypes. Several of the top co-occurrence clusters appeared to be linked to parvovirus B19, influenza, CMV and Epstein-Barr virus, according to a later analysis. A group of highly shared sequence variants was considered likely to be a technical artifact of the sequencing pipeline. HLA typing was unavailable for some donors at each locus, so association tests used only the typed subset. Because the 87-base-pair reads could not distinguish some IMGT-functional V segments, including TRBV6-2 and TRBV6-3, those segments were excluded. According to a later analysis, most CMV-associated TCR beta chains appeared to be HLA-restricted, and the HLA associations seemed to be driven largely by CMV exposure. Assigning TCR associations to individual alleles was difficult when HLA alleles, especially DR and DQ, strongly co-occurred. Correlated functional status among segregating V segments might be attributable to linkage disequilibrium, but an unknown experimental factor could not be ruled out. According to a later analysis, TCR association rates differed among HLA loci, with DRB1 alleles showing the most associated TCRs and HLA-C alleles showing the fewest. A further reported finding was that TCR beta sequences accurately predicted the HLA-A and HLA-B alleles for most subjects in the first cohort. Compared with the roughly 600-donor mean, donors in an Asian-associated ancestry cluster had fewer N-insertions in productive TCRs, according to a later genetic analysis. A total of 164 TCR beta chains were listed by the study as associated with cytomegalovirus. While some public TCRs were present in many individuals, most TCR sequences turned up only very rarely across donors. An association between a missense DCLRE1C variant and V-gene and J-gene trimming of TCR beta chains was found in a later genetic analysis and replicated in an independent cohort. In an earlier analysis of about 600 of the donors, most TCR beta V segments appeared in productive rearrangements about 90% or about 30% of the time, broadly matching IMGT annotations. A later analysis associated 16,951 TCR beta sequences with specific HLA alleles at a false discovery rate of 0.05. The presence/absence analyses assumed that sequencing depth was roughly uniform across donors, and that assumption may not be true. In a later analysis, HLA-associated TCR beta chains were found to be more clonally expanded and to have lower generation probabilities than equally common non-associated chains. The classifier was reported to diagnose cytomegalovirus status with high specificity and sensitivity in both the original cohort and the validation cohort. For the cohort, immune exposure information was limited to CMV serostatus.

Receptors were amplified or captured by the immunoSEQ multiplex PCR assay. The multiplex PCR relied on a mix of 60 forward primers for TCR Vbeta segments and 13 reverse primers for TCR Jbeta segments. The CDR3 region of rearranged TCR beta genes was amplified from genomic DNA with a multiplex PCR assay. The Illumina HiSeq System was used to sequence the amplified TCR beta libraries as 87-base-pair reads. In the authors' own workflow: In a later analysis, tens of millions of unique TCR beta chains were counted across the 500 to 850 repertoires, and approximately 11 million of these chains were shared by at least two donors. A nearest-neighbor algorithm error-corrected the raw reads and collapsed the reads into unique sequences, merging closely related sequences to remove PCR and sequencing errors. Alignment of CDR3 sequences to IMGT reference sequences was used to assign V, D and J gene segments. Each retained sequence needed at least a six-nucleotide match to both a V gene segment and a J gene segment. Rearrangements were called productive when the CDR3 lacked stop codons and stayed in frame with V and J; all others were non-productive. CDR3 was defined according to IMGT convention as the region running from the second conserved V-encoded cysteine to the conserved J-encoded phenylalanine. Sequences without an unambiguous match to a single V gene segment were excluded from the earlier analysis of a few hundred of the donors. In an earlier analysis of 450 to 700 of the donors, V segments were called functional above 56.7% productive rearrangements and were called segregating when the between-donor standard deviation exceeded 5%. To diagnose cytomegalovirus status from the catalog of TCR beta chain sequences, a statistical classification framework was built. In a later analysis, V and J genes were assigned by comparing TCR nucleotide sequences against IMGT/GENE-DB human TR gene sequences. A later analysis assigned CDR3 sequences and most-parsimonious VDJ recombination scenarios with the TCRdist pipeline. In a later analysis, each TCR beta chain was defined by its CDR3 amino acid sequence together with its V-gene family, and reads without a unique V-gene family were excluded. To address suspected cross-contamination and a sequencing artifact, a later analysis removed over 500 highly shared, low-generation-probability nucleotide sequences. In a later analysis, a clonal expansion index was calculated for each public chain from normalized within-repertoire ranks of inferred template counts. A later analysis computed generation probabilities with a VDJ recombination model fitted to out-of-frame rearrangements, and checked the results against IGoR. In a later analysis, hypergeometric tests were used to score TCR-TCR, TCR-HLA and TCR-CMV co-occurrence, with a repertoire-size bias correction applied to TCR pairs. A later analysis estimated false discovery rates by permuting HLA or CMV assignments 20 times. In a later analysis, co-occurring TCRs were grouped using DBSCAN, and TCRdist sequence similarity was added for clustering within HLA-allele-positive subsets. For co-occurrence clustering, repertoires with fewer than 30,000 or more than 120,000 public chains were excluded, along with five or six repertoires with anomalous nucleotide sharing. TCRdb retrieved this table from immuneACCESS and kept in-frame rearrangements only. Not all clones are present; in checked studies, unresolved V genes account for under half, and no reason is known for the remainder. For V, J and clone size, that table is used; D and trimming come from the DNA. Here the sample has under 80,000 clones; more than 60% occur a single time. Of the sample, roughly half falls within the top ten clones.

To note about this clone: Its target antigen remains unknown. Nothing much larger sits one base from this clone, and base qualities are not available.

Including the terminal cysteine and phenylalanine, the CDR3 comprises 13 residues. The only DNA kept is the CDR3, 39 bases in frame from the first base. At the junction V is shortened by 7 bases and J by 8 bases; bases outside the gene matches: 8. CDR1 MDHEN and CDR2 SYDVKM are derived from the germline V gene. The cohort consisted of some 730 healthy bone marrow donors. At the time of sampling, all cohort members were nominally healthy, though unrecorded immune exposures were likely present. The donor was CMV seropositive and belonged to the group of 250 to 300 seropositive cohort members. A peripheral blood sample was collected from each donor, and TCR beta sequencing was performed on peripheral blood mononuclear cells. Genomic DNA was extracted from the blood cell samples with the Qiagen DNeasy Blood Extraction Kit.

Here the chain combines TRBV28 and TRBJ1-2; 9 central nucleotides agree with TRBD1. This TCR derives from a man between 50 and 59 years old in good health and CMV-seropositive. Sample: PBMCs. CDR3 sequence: CASTQRQGDGYTF. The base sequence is TGTGCCAGCACCCAGCGACAGGGGGACGGCTACACCTTC.